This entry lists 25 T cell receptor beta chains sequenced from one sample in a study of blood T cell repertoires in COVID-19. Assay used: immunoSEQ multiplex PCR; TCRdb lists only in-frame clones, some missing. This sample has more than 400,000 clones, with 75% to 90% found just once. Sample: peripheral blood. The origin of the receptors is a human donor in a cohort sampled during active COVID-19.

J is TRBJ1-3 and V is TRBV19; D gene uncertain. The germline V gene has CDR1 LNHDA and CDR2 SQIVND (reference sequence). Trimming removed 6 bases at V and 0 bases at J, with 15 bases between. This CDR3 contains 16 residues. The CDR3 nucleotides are TGTGCCAGTAGGGAGTCTCGACGGGGCTCTGGAAACACCATATATTTT. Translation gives CASRESRRGSGNTIYF.

CDR3 in DNA: TGTGCCAGCAGCTTAGATGAGGGAGGGAGCTACGAGCAGTACTTC. Its translation: CASSLDEGGSYEQYF. The chain has TRBV7-9 and TRBJ2-7, with 7 bases identical to TRBD2. Germline loops: CDR1 SEHNR, CDR2 FQNEAQ (reference sequence). This CDR3 is built from 15 residues. V dropped 1 base and J dropped 3; count of bases not matched to a gene: 6.

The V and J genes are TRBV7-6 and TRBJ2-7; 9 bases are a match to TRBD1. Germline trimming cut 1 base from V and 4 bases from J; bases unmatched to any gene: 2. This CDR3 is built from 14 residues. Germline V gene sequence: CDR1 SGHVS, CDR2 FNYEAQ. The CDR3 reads CASSLEGQGYEQYF. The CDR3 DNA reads TGTGCCAGCAGCTTAGAAGGACAGGGGTACGAGCAGTACTTC.

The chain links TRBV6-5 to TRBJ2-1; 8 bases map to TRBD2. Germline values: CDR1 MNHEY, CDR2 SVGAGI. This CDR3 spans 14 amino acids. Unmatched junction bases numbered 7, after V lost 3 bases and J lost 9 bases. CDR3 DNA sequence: TGTGCCAGCAGTTATTGGCGGGAGGAGGGTGAGCAGTTCTTC. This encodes CASSYWREEGEQFF.

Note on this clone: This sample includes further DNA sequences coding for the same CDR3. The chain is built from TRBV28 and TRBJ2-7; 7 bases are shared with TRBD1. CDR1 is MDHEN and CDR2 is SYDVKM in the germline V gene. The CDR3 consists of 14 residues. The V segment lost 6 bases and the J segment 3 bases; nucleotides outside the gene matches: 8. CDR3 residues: CASSLRQGSYEQYF. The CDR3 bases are TGTGCCAGCAGCCTGAGACAGGGCAGCTACGAGCAGTACTTC.

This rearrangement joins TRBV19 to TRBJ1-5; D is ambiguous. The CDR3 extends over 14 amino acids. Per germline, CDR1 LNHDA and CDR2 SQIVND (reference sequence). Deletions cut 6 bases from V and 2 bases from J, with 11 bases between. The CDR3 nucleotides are TGTGCCAGTAGATACACTCGGGGCAATCAGCCCCAGCATTTT. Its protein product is CASRYTRGNQPQHF.

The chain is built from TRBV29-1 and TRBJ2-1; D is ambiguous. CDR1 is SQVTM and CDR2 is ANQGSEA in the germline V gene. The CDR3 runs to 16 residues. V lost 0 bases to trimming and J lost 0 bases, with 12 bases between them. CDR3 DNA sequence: TGCAGCGTTGAAGACCCCCCTCGCGGCTCCTACAATGAGCAGTTCTTC. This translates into CSVEDPPRGSYNEQFF.

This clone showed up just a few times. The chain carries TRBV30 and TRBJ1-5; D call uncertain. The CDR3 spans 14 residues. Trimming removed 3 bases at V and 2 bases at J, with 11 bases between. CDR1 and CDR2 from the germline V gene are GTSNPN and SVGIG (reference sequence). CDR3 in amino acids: CAWSTGQRNQPQHF. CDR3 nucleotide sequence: TGTGCCTGGAGCACTGGGCAACGCAATCAGCCCCAGCATTTT.

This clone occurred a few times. As DNA, the CDR3 is TGCGCCAGCAGTGAGTCCGGGACAAATCAGCCCCAGCATTTT. This encodes CASSESGTNQPQHF. V is TRBV10-2 and J is TRBJ1-5; D is possibly TRBD1 (6 bases). Germline-derived CDR1 and CDR2 are WSHSY and SAAADI. This CDR3 has 14 amino acids. The V gene lost 0 bases and the J gene lost 4 bases, with 7 bases spanning the gap.

The DNA of the CDR3 is TGTGCCAGCAGCTACAACACGGGGGATGAGCAGTTCTTC. Protein sequence: CASSYNTGDEQFF. V and J are TRBV7-2 and TRBJ2-1; TRBD2 might be the D (6 bases). The CDR3 is 13 residues long. The germline V gene has CDR1 SGHTA and CDR2 FQGNSA. Trimming took 4 bases from V and 8 from J, leaving 12 bases between them.

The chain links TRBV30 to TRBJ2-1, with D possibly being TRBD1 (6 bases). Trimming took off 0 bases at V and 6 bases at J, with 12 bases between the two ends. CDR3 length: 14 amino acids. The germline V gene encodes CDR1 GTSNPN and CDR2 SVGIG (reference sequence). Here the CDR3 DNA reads TGTGCCTGGAGTGTGGGGGCCGATCTCAATGAGCAGTTCTTC. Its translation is CAWSVGADLNEQFF.

The DNA of the CDR3 is TGTGCCACCAGTGCCTGGGGTAGCGGGAGTATGGATACGCAGTATTTT. Amino acids: CATSAWGSGSMDTQYF. The chain couples TRBV24-1 to TRBJ2-3, with 9 positions matching TRBD2. CDR1 is KGHDR, CDR2 SFDVKD, per germline. This CDR3 comprises 16 residues. The V and J ends lost 5 bases and 6 bases, in that order; junction bases with no gene match: 11.

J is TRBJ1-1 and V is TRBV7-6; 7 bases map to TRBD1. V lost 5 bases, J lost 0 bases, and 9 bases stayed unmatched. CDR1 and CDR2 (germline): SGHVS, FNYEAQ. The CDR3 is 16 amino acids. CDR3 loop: CASSPTGDTMNTEAFF. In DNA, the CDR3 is TGTGCCAGCAGCCCTACAGGGGACACCATGAACACTGAAGCTTTCTTT.

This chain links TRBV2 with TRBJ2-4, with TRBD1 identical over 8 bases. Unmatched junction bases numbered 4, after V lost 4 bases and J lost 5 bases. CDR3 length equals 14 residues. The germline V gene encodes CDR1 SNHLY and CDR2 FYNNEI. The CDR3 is CASSVQGAQNIQYF. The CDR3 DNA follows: TGTGCCAGCAGTGTTCAGGGGGCGCAAAACATTCAGTACTTC.

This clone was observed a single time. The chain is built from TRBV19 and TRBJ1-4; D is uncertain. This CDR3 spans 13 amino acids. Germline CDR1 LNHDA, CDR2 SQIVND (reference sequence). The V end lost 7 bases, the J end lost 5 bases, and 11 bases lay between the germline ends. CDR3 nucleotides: TGTGCCAGTATGCTAGACGGGAATGAAAAACTGTTTTTT. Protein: CASMLDGNEKLFF. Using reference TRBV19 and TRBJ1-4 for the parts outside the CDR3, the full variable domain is DGGITQSPKYLFRKEGQNVTLSCEQNLNHDAMYWYRQDPGQGLRLIYYSQIVNDFQKGDIAEGYSVSREKKESFPLTVTSAQKNPTAFYLCASMLDGNEKLFFGSGTQLSVL.

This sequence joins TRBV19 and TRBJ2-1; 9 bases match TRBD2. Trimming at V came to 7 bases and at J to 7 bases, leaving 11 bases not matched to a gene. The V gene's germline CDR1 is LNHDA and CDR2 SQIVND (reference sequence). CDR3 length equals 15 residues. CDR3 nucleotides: TGTGCCAGTACTCAGGTTGCGGGAGGGATAAATGAGCAGTTCTTC. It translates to CASTQVAGGINEQFF.

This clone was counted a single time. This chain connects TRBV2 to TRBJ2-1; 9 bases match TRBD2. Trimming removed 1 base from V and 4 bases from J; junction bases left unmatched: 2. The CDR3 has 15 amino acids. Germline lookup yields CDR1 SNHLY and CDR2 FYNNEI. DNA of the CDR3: TGTGCCAGCAGTGAAGATCTAGCGGGGTACAATGAGCAGTTCTTC. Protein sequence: CASSEDLAGYNEQFF.

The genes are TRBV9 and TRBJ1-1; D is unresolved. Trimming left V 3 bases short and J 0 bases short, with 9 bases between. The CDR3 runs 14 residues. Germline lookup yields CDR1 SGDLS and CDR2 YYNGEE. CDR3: CASSARLMNTEAFF. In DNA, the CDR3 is TGTGCCAGCAGCGCTCGGTTGATGAACACTGAAGCTTTCTTT.

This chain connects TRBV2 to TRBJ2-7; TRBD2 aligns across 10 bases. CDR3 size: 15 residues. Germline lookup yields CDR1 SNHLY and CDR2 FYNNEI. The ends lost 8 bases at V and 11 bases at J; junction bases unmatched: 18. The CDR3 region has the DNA TGTGCCAGCCGATTTTCTGGGCTAGCGGGAGTATTAAAGTACTTC. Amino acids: CASRFSGLAGVLKYF.

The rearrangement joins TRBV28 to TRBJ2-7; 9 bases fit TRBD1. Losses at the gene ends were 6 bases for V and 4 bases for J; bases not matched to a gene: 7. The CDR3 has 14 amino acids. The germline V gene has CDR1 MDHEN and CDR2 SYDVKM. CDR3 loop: CASRDSGQGYEQYF. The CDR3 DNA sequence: TGTGCCAGCAGAGATTCGGGACAGGGTTACGAGCAGTACTTC.

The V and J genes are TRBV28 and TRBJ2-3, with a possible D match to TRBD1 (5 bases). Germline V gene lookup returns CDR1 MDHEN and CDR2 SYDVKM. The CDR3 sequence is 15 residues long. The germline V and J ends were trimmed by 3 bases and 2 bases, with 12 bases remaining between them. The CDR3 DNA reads TGTGCCAGCAGTTTTCGGCAGGGATCCACAGATACGCAGTATTTT. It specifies CASSFRQGSTDTQYF. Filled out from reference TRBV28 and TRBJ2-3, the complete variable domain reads DVKVTQSSRYLVKRTGEKVFLECVQDMDHENMFWYRQDPGLGLRLIYFSYDVKMKEKGDIPEGYSVSREKKERFSLILESASTNQTSMYLCASSFRQGSTDTQYFGPGTRLTVL.

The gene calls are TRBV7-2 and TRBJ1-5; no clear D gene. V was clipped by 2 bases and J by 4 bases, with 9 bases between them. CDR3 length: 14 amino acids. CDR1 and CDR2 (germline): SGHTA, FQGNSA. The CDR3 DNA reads TGTGCCAGCAGCTTACGAGGGCCTAATCAGCCCCAGCATTTT. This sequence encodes CASSLRGPNQPQHF.

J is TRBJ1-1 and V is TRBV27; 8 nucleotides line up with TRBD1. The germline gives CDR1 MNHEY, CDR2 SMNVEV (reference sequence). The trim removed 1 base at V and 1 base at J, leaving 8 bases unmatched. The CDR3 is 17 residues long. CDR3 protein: CASSLLNRGKGNTEAFF. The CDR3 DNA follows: TGTGCCAGCAGTTTATTGAACAGGGGGAAGGGGAACACTGAAGCTTTCTTT.

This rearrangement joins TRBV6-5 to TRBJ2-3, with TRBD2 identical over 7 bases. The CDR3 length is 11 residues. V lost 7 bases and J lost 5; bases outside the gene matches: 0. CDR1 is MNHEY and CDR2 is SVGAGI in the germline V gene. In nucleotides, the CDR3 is TGTGCCAGCAAGCGGGGAGATACGCAGTATTTT. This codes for CASKRGDTQYF.

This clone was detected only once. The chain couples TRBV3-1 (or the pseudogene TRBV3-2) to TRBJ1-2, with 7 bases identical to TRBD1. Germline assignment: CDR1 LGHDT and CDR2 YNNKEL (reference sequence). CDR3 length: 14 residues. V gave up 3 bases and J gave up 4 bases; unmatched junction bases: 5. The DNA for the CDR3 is TGTGCCAGCAGCCAGGGGGACAGCCTCTATGGCTACACCTTC. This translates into CASSQGDSLYGYTF.